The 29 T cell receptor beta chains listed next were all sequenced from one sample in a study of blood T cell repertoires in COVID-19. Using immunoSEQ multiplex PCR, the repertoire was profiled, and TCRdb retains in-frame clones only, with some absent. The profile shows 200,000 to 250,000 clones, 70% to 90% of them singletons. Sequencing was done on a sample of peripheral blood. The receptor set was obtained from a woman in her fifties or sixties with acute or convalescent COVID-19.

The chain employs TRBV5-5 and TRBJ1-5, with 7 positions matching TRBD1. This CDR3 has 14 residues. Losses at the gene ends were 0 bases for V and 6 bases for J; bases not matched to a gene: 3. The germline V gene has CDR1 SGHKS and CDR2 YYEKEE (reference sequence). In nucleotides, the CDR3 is TGTGCCAGCAGCTTGGTCAGGGGGAGTCAGCCCCAGCATTTT. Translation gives CASSLVRGSQPQHF.

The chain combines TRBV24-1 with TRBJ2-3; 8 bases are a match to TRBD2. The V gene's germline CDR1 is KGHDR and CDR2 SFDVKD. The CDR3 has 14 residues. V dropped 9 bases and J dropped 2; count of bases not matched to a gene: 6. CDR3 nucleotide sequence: TGTGCCACCTCTGGAGCGGGGGCCACAGATACGCAGTATTTT. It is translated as CATSGAGATDTQYF.

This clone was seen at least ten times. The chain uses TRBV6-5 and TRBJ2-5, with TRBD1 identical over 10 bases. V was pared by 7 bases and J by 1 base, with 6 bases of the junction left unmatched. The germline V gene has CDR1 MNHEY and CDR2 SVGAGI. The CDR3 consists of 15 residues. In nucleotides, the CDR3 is TGTGCCAGCATTCCGGGACAGGGGTTCCAAGAGACCCAGTACTTC. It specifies CASIPGQGFQETQYF.

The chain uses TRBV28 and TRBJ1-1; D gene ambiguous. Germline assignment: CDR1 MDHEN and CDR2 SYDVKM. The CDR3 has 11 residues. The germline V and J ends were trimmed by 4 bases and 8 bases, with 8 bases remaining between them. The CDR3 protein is CASSSAREAFF. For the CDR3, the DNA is TGTGCCAGCAGTTCTGCTAGAGAAGCTTTCTTT.

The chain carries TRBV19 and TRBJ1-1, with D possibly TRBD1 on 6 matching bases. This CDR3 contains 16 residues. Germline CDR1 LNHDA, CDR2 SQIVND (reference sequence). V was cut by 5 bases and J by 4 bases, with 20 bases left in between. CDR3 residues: CASSGDLTGFVTEAFF. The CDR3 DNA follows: TGTGCCAGTAGTGGGGATTTAACAGGGTTCGTCACTGAAGCTTTCTTT.

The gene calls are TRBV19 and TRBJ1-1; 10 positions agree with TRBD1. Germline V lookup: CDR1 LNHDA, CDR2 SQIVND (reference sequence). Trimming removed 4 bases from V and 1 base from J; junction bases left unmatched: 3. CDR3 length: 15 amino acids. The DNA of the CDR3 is TGTGCCAGTAGTAGTTGGGACAGGGGGAACACTGAAGCTTTCTTT. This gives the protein CASSSWDRGNTEAFF.

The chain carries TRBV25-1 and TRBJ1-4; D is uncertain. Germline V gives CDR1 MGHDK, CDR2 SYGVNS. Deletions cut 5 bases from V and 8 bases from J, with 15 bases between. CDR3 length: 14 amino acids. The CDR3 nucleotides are TGTGCCAGCAGTCCGTGGGCAGGCGGGGAAAAACTGTTTTTT. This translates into CASSPWAGGEKLFF.

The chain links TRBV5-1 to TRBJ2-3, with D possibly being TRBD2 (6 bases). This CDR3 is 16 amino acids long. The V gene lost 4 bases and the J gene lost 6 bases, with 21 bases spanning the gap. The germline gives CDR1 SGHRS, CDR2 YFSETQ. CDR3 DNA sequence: TGCGCCAGCAGCCGTACCGTAGGCGACGGGAGCGATACGCAGTATTTT. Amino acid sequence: CASSRTVGDGSDTQYF.

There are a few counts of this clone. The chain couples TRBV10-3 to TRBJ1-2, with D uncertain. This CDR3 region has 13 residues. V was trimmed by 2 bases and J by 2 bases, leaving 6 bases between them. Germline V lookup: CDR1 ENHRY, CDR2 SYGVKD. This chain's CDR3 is CAISEGPNYGYTF. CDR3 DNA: TGTGCCATCAGTGAGGGCCCGAACTATGGCTACACCTTC.

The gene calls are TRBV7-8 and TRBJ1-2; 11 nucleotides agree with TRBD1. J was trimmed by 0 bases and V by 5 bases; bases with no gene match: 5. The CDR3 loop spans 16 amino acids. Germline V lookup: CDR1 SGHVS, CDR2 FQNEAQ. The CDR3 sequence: CASSTGTGGSNYGYTF. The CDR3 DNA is TGTGCCAGCAGCACCGGGACAGGGGGTTCTAACTATGGCTACACCTTC.

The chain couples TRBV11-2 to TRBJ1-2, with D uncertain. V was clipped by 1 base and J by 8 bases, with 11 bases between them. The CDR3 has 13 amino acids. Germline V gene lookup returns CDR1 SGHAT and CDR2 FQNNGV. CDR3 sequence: CASSLGQVGGYTF. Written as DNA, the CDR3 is TGTGCCAGCAGCTTAGGGCAGGTTGGAGGCTACACCTTC.

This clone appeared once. CDR3 bases: TGTGCCAGCAGCTTAGAAGGGGTCGGAAACACCATATATTTT. This translates into CASSLEGVGNTIYF. This sequence joins TRBV7-6 and TRBJ1-3; D is possibly TRBD1 (5 bases). This CDR3 has 14 residues. Germline V gives CDR1 SGHVS, CDR2 FNYEAQ. The V end lost 1 base, the J end lost 4 bases, and 8 bases lay between the germline ends.

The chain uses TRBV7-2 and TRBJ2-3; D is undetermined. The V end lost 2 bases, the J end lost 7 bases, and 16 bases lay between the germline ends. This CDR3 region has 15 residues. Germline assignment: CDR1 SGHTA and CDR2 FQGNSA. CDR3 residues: CASSLRSERGYTQYF. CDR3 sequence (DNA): TGTGCCAGCAGCTTAAGGTCCGAACGAGGATATACGCAGTATTTT.

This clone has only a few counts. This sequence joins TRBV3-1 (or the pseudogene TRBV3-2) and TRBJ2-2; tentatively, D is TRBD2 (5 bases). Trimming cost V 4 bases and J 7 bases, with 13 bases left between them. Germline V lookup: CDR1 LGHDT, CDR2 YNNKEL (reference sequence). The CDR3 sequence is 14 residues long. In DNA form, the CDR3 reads TGTGCCAGCAGCCCGCCTTTCCGGGGCGGGGAGCTGTTTTTT. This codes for CASSPPFRGGELFF.

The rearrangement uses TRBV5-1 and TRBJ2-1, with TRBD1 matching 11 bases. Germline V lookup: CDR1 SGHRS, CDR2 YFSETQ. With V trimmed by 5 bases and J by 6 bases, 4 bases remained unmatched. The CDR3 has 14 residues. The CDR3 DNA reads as TGCGCCAGCAGTCCGGGACAGGGGGGCAATGAGCAGTTCTTC. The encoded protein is CASSPGQGGNEQFF. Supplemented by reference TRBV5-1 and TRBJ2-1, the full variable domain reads KAGVTQTPRYLIKTRGQQVTLSCSPISGHRSVSWYQQTPGQGLQFLFEYFSETQRNKGNFPGRFSGRQFSNSRSEMNVSTLELGDSALYLCASSPGQGGNEQFFGPGTRLTVL.

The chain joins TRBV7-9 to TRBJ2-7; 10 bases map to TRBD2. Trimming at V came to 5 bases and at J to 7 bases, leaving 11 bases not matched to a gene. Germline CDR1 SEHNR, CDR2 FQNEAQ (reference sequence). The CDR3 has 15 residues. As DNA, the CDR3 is TGTGCCAGCAGCACGAGACTAGCGGGTTATCCGGAGCAGTACTTC. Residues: CASSTRLAGYPEQYF.

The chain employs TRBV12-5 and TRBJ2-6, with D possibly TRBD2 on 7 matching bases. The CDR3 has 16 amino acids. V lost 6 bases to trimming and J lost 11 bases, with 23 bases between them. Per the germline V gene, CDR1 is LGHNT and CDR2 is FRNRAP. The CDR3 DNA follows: TGTGCTAGTGGGAACCTCGGCATGGGCGGGGGCGACGTCCTGACTTTC. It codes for CASGNLGMGGGDVLTF.

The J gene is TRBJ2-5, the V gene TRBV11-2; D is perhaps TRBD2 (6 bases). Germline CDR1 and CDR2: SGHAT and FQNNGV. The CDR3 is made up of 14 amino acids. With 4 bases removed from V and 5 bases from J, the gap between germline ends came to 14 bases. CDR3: CASSSVPGEETQYF. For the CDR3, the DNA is TGTGCCAGCAGCTCGGTTCCGGGGGAGGAGACCCAGTACTTC.

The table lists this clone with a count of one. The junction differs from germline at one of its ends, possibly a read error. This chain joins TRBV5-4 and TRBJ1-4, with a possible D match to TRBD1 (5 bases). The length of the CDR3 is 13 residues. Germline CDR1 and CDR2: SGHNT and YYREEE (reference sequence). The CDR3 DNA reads TGTGCCAGCAGTTTGGGGGGAGGCGAAAAACTGTTTTTT. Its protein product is CASSLGGGEKLFF. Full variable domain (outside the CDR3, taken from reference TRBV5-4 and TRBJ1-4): ETGVTQSPTHLIKTRGQQVTLRCSSQSGHNTVSWYQQALGQGPQFIFQYYREEENGRGNFPPRFSGLQFPNYSSELNVNALELDDSALYLCASSLGGGEKLFFGSGTQLSVL.

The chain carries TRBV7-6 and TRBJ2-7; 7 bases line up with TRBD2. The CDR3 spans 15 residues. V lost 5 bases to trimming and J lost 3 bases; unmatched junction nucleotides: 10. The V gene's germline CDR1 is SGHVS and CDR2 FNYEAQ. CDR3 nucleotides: TGTGCCAGCAGCGAAAGACTAGCATGGGGCTACGAGCAGTACTTC. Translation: CASSERLAWGYEQYF.

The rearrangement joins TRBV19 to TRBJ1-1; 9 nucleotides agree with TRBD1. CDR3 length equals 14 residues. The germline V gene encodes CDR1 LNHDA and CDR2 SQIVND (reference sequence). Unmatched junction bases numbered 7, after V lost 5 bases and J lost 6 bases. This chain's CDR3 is CASSEDRGEAEAFF. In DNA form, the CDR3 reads TGTGCCAGTAGTGAAGACAGGGGGGAGGCTGAAGCTTTCTTT. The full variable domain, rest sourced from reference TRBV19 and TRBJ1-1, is DGGITQSPKYLFRKEGQNVTLSCEQNLNHDAMYWYRQDPGQGLRLIYYSQIVNDFQKGDIAEGYSVSREKKESFPLTVTSAQKNPTAFYLCASSEDRGEAEAFFGQGTRLTVV.

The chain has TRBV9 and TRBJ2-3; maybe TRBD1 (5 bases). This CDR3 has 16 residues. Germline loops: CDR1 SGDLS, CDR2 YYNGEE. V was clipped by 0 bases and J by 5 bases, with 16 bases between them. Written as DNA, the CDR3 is TGTGCCAGCAGCGTAGCTCGGCGGCCCCAGGGAGATACGCAGTATTTT. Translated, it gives CASSVARRPQGDTQYF.

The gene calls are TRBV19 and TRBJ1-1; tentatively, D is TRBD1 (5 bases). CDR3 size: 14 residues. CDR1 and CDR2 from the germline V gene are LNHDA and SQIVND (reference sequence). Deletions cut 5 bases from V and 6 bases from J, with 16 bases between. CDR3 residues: CASSPLEGFAEAFF. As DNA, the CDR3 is TGTGCCAGTAGTCCCCTGGAGGGGTTTGCTGAAGCTTTCTTT.

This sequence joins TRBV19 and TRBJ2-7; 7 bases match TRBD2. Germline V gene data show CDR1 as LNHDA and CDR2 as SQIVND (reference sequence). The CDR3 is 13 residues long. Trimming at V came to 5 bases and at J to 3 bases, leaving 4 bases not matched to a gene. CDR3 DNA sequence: TGTGCCAGTAGTGCTAGCGGTAACTACGAGCAGTACTTC. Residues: CASSASGNYEQYF. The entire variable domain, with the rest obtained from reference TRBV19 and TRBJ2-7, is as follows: DGGITQSPKYLFRKEGQNVTLSCEQNLNHDAMYWYRQDPGQGLRLIYYSQIVNDFQKGDIAEGYSVSREKKESFPLTVTSAQKNPTAFYLCASSASGNYEQYFGPGTRLTVT.

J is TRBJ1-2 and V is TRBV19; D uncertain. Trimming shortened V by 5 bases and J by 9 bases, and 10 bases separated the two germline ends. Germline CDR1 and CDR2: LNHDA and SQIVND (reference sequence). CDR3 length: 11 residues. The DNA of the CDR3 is TGTGCCAGTAGTGCCGACATTCGCTACACCTTC. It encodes CASSADIRYTF.

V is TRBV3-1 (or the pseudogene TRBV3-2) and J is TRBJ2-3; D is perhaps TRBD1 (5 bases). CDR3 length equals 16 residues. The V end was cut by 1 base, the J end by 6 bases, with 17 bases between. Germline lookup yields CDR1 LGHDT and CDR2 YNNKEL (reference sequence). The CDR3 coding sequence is TGTGCCAGCAGCCAAGGAGCAGGGCCACCGCCGGATACGCAGTATTTT. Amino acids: CASSQGAGPPPDTQYF.

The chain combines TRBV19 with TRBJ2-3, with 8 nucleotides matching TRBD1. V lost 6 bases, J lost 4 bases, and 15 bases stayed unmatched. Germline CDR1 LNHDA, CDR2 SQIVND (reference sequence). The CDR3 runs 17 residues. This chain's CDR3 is CASRYRGSGYNADTQYF. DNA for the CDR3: TGTGCCAGTAGGTACAGGGGGTCGGGATATAACGCAGATACGCAGTATTTT.

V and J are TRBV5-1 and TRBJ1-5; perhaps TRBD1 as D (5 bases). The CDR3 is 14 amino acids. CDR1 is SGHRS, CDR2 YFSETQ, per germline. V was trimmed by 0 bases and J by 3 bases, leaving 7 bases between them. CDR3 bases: TGCGCCAGCAGCTTGGGGGGGGACAATCAGCCCCAGCATTTT. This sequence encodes CASSLGGDNQPQHF. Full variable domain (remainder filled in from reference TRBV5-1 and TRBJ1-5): KAGVTQTPRYLIKTRGQQVTLSCSPISGHRSVSWYQQTPGQGLQFLFEYFSETQRNKGNFPGRFSGRQFSNSRSEMNVSTLELGDSALYLCASSLGGDNQPQHFGDGTRLSIL.

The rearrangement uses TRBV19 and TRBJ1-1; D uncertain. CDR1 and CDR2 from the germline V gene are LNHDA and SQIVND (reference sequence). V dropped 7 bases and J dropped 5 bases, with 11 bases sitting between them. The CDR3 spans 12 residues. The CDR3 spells CASISGGTEAFF. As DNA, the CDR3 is TGTGCCAGTATTTCGGGTGGAACTGAAGCTTTCTTT.